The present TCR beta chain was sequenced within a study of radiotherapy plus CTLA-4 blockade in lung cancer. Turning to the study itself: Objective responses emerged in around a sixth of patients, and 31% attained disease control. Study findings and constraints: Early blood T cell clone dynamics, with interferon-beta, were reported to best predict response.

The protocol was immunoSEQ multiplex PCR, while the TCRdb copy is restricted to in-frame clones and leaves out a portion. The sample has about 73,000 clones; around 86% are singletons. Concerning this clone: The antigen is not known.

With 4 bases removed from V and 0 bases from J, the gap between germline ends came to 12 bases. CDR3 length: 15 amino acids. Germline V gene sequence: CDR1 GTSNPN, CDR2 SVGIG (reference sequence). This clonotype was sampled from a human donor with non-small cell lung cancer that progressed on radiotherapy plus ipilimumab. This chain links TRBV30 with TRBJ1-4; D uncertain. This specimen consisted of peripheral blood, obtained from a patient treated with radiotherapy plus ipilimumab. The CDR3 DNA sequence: TGTGCCTGGATAAAAACCGTGGCAACTAATGAAAAACTGTTTTTT. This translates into CAWIKTVATNEKLFF.